This T cell receptor (beta chain) was recovered during a study of graft-versus-host responses after intestinal transplantation (dated by TCRdb to 2020 to 2023). General notes on the study: Recipients received multivisceral, liver-intestinal, or isolated intestinal transplants. Every recipient was given anti-thymocyte globulin induction, then maintenance tacrolimus and steroids for roughly three years. After intestinal transplantation, graft-versus-host and host-versus-graft alloreactive T cell clones were followed in the graft, circulation and bone marrow using bulk TCR-beta CDR3 sequencing. To identify alloreactive clones, pre-transplant mixed lymphocyte reaction products were sequenced and compared with unstimulated pre-transplant donor and recipient T cells. Of the 20 to 25 intestinal transplant recipients enrolled in the cohort, one of whom was a retransplant, 3 patients without pretransplant specimens were excluded. Donor T cell macrochimerism was defined as a peak of at least 4% donor T cells among recipient peripheral blood mononuclear cells. Samples from three later patients were sequenced in-house on an Illumina MiSeq with MiXCR processing rather than by the commercial service. Overall study results and their limits: In patients with donor T cell macrochimerism, the allografts had high GvH to HvG T cell clonal ratios. Conclusions were limited by the relatively low number and heterogeneity of intestinal transplant patients. Peak levels of circulating GvH clones were associated with declines in HvG clones early after transplant. GvH clones turned up in recipient bone marrow, with some appearing earlier in ileal mucosa or blood, a pattern consistent with an intestinal mucosal origin.

V and J are truncated by 0 bases and 4 bases respectively, leaving an intervening sequence of 10 bases. The CDR3, cysteine through phenylalanine, is 15 amino acids long. CDR3 DNA only is kept here, 45 bases in frame from base 1. CDR1 and CDR2, looked up from the germline V gene, are MNHEY and SVGAGI. Preparation of the library involved the immunoSEQ multiplex PCR assay. For most patients, high-throughput TCR-beta CDR3 sequencing of genomic DNA was performed by Adaptive Biotechnologies. The published analysis was carried out like this. TCR sequencing data for roughly 17 patients were retrieved from Adaptive's ImmunoSEQ software; three other patients were processed with MiXCR and VDJtools. CDR3 nucleotide sequences shared by donor and recipient were removed because the origin of these sequences could not be assigned. To count as alloreactive, a clone needed at least 2-fold expansion over unstimulated cells and a minimum CFSE-low frequency of 0.002% (template counts) or 0.001% (read counts). A clone was considered mappable if detected in the sequenced pre-transplant spleen, lymph node, or MLR CFSE-low populations of the donor or recipient. The cumulative frequency of alloreactive clones was calculated as a percentage of all sequences, weighted by copy number. Entries here come from immuneACCESS through TCRdb and include only in-frame sequences with V and J called. Some clones fail to appear in such tables; in the studies checked, an unresolved V gene covers under half of the shortfall, and the cause of the remainder is unknown. V and J calls and clone size are copied from that table; D and trimming were computed from the DNA. In all, the sample holds over 40,000 clones, and over 80% of those were seen once. The ten biggest clones cover about 5.5% of the sample.

Worth noting for this clone: Its antigen remains unidentified. Base qualities are not provided; no much larger clone lies one nucleotide away.

In the first month after transplant, blood samples were collected up to 4 times, and after that at least monthly when available. Material: PBMCs, obtained about 790 days after a first intestinal transplant, on the day of a second. The receptor's source is a human patient who received an intestinal transplant, so some T cells may come from the graft donor. The rearrangement joined TRBV6-5 to TRBJ1-5, with no confidently assigned D gene. The CDR3 region: CASSYSPADNQPQHF. The DNA sequence is given as TGTGCCAGCAGTTACTCTCCCGCGGATAATCAGCCCCAGCATTTT.